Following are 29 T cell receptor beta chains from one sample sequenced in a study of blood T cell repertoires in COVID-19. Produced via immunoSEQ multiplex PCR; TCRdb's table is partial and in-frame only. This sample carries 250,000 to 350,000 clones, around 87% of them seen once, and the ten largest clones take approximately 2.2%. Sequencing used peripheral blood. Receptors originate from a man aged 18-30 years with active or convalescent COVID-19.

The DNA for the CDR3 is TGTGCCAGCTCACCTGGACTAGCGGGGGCCTCGGGCACCGGGGAGCTGTTTTTT. It translates to CASSPGLAGASGTGELFF. The chain has TRBV18 and TRBJ2-2, with TRBD2 matching 13 bases. The CDR3 is 18 amino acids. CDR1 and CDR2 from the germline V gene are KGHSH and LQKENI. The ends lost 3 bases at V and 4 bases at J; junction bases unmatched: 8.

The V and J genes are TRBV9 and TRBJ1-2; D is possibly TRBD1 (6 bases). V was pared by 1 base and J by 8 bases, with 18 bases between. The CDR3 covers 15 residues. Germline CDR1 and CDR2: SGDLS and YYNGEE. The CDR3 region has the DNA TGTGCCAGCAGCGTAAGCCAAGTGGGGGCCGCCGGCTACACCTTC. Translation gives CASSVSQVGAAGYTF.

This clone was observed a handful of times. Here the CDR3 reads CASSFRFSGSPLHF. The CDR3 bases are TGTGCCAGCAGCTTTCGGTTCTCGGGTTCACCCCTCCACTTT. The genes are TRBV5-6 and TRBJ1-6; D ambiguous. The V and J ends lost 2 bases and 9 bases respectively, with 12 bases between them. The CDR3 totals 14 residues. Germline lookup yields CDR1 SGHDT and CDR2 YYEEEE. The full variable domain, its missing parts supplied by reference TRBV5-6 and TRBJ1-6, is DAGVTQSPTHLIKTRGQQVTLRCSPKSGHDTVSWYQQALGQGPQFIFQYYEEEERQRGNFPDRFSGHQFPNYSSELNVNALLLGDSALYLCASSFRFSGSPLHFGNGTRLTVT.

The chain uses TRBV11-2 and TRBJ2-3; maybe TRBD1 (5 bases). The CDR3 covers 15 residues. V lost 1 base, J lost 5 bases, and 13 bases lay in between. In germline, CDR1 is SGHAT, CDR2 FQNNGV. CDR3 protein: CASSLGAGFGDTQYF. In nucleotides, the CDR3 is TGTGCCAGCAGCTTAGGGGCAGGGTTTGGAGATACGCAGTATTTT.

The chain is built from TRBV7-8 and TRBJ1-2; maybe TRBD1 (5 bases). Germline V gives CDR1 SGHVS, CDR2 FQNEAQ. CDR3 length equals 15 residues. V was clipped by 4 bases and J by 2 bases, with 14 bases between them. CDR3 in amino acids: CASSSIRDHNYGYTF. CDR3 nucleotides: TGTGCCAGCAGCTCAATCAGGGATCACAACTATGGCTACACCTTC.

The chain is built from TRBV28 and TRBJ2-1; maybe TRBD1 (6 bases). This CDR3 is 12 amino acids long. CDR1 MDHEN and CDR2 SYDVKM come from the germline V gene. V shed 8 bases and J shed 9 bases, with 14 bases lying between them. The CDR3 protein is CASYRVNSEQFF. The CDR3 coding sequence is TGTGCCAGCTACAGGGTTAACAGTGAGCAGTTCTTC.

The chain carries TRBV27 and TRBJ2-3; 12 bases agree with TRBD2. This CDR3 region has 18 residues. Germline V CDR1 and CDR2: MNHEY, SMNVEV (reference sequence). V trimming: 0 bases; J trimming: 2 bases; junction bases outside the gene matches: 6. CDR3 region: CASSLSKLAGGATDTQYF. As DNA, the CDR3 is TGTGCCAGCAGTTTATCGAAACTAGCGGGAGGCGCCACAGATACGCAGTATTTT.

The CDR3 here is CASSLGQSDTEAFF. The CDR3 coding sequence is TGTGCCAGCAGCTTGGGACAGTCGGACACTGAAGCTTTCTTT. V and J are TRBV5-6 and TRBJ1-1, with D possibly TRBD1 on 5 matching bases. V was trimmed by 0 bases and J by 3 bases, leaving 9 bases between them. The CDR3 runs 14 residues. CDR1 and CDR2 from the germline V gene are SGHDT and YYEEEE.

DNA of the CDR3: TGTGCCAGCAGTTTCACGGCGGGGGCCTCCTACGAGCAGTACTTC. Encoded protein: CASSFTAGASYEQYF. This chain uses TRBV27 with TRBJ2-7, with D possibly TRBD2 on 7 matching bases. The length of the CDR3 is 15 residues. The germline CDR1 and CDR2 sequences are MNHEY and SMNVEV (reference sequence). V was shortened by 3 bases and J by 0 bases, with 12 bases between the two germline ends.

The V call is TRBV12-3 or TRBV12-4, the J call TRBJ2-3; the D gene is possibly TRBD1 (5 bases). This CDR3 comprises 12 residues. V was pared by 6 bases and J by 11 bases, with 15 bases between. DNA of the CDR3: TGTGCCAGCAGCCTGGACAATTATGTGCAGTATTTT. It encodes CASSLDNYVQYF.

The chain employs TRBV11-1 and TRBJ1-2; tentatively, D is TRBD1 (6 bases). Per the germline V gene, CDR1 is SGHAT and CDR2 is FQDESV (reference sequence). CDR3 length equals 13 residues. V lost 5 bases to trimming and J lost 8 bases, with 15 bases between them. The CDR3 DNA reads TGTGCCAGCAGCCCTGGGACAATTTGGGGCTACACCTTC. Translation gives CASSPGTIWGYTF.

CDR3 DNA sequence: TGTGCCAGCAGCCGATGGACTAGCGGGGTCGTGGATACGCAGTATTTT. Protein product: CASSRWTSGVVDTQYF. The chain is built from TRBV3-1 (or the pseudogene TRBV3-2) and TRBJ2-3; the match to TRBD2 covers 12 bases. The CDR3 contains 16 residues. The trim removed 4 bases at V and 6 bases at J, leaving 8 bases unmatched. Looked up from germline, CDR1 is LGHDT and CDR2 is YNNKEL (reference sequence).

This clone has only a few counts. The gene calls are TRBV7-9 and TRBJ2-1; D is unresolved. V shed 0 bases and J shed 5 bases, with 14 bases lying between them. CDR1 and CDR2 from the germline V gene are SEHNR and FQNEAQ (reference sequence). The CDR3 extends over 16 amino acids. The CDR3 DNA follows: TGTGCCAGCAGCTTAGCGCAGCCCTCGGCGGACAATGAGCAGTTCTTC. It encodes CASSLAQPSADNEQFF.

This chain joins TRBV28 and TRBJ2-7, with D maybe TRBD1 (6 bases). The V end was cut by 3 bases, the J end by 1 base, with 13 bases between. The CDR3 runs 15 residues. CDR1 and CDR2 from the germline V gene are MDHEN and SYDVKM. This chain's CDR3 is CASSLPIRGSYEQYF. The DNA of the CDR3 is TGTGCCAGCAGTTTGCCAATCAGGGGATCCTACGAGCAGTACTTC.

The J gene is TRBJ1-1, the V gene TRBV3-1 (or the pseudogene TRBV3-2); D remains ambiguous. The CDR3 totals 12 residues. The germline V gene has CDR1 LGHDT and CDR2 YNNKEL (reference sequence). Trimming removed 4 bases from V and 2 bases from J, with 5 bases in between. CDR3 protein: CASSRVNTEAFF. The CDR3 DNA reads TGTGCCAGCAGCCGAGTTAACACTGAAGCTTTCTTT.

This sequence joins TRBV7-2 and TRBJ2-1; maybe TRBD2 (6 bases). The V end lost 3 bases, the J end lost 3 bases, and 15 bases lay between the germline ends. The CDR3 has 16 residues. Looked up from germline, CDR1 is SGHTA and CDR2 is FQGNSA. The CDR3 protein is CASSFGGRGSYNEQFF. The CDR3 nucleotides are TGTGCCAGCAGCTTTGGGGGACGGGGGAGCTACAATGAGCAGTTCTTC.

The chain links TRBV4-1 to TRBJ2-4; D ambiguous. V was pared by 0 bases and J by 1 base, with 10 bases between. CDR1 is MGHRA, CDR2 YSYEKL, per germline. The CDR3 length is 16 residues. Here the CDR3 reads CASSQEQIEAKNIQYF. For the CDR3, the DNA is TGCGCCAGCAGCCAAGAACAGATTGAGGCCAAAAACATTCAGTACTTC.

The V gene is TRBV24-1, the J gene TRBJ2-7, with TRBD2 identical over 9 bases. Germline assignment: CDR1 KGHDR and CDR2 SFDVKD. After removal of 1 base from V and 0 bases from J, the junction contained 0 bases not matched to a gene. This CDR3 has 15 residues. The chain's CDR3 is CATSDFSGSSYEQYF. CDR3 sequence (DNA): TGTGCCACCAGTGATTTTAGCGGGAGCTCCTACGAGCAGTACTTC.

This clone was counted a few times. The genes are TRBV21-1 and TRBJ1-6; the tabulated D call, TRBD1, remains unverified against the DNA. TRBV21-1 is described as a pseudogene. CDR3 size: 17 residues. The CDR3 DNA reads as TGTGCCAGCAGCAACCAATTAAAGGACAGGGGGAAGAGTCCCCTCCACTTT. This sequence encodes CASSNQLKDRGKSPLHF.

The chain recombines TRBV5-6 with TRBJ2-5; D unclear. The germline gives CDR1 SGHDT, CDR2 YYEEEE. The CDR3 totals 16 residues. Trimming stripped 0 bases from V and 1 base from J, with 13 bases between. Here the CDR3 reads CASSLVSYTVQETQYF. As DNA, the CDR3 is TGTGCCAGCAGCTTGGTCTCTTACACCGTCCAAGAGACCCAGTACTTC.

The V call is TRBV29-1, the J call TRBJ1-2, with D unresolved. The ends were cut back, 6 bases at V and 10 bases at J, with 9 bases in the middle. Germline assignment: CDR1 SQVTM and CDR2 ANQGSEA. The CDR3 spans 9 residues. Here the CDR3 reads CSVGDTYTF. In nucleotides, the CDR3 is TGCAGCGTGGGTGACACCTACACCTTC.

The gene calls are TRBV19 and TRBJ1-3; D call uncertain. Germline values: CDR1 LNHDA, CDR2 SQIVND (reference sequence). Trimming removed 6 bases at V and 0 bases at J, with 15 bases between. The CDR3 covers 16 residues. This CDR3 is CASSVDAVFSGNTIYF. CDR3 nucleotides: TGTGCCAGTAGCGTGGATGCGGTATTCTCTGGAAACACCATATATTTT.

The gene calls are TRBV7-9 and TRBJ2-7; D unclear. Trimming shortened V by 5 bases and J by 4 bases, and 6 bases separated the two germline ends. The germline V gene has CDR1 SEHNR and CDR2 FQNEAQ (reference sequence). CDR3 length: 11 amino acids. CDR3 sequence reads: CASSNRYEQYF. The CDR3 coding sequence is TGTGCCAGCAGCAACAGATACGAGCAGTACTTC. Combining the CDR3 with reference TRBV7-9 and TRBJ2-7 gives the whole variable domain DTGVSQNPRHKITKRGQNVTFRCDPISEHNRLYWYRQTLGQGPEFLTYFQNEAQLEKSRLLSDRFSAERPKGSFSTLEIQRTEQGDSAMYLCASSNRYEQYFGPGTRLTVT.

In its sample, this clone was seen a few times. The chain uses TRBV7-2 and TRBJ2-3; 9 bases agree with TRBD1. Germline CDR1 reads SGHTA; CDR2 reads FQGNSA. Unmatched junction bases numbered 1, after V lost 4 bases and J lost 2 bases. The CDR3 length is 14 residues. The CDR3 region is CASSWDRDTDTQYF. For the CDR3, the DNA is TGTGCCAGCAGCTGGGACAGGGACACAGATACGCAGTATTTT.

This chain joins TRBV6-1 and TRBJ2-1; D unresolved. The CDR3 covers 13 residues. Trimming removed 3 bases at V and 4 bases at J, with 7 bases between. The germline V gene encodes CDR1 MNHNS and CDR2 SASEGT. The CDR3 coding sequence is TGTGCCAGCAGTGATCAACTATACAATGAGCAGTTCTTC. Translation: CASSDQLYNEQFF.

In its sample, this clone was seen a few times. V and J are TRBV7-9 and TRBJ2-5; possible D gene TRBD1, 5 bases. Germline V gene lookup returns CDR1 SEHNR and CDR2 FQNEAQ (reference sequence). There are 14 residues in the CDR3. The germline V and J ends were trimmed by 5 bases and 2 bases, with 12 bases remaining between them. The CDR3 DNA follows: TGTGCCAGCAGCCTTATTGACAGTCAAGAGACCCAGTACTTC. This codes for CASSLIDSQETQYF.

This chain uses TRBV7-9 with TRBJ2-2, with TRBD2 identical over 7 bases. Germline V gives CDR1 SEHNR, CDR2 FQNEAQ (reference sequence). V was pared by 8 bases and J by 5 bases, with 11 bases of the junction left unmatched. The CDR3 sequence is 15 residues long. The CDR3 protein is CASSLGRAVTGELFF. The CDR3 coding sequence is TGTGCCAGCTCCTTGGGGAGGGCCGTGACCGGGGAGCTGTTTTTT.

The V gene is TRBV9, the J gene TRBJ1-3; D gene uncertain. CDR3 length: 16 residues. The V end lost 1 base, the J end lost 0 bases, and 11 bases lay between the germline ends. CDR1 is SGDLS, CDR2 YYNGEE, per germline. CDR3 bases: TGTGCCAGCAGCGTATCCCCGGGGAACTCTGGAAACACCATATATTTT. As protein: CASSVSPGNSGNTIYF.

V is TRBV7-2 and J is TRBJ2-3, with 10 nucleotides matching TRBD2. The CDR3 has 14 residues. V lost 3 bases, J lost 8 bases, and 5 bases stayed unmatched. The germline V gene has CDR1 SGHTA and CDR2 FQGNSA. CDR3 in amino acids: CASSFGTSESTQYF. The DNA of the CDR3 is TGTGCCAGCAGCTTCGGGACTAGCGAGAGTACGCAGTATTTT. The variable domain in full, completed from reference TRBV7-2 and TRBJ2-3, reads GAGVSQSPSNKVTEKGKDVELRCDPISGHTALYWYRQSLGQGLEFLIYFQGNSAPDKSGLPSDRFSAERTGGSVSTLTIQRTQQEDSAVYLCASSFGTSESTQYFGPGTRLTVL.